This T cell receptor beta chain derives from a study of blood T cell repertoires in COVID-19. Study overall: From the United States, Italy and Spain came samples of acute and convalescent COVID-19. Sources were T cells, B-cell-depleted T cells, or PBMCs; the material itself was cDNA or gDNA.

As originally analysed: Estimation of nucleated cell counts relied on the amplification of reference gene primers. Profiled with immunoSEQ multiplex PCR; TCRdb holds only in-frame clones, not every one. The V and J calls and clone size come from that table; D and trimming were worked out from the DNA. The sample yields some 320,000 clones, approximately 88% seen once. This clone was seen repeatedly, ten times or more. Between the trimmed V and J ends, which lost 7 bases and 7 bases, there was a span of 16 bases. This CDR3 contains 12 residues. CDR1 is SQVTM, CDR2 ANQGSEA, per germline. V usage is TRBV29-1 and J usage is TRBJ1-2; perhaps TRBD1 as D (6 bases). Sequencing was performed on peripheral blood. This clonotype was sampled from a woman between 25 and 40 years old who had recovered from COVID-19. The CDR3 sequence: CSGTTGSAGYTF. CDR3 nucleotide sequence: TGCAGCGGCACAACAGGGTCTGCTGGCTACACCTTC.